The entry below gives a single TCR beta chain sequence along with its context. The antigen is undetermined. One end of the junction fails to match germline, which may point to a read error. These data come from a study of tumor-infiltrating lymphocytes in primary liver carcinoma. Across the study: The patients presented with primary liver carcinoma, which was managed through surgical resection.

Findings and caveats of the study: It was tumor-adjacent and tumor-blood pairs that overlapped less than tumor region pairs did.

The researchers obtained blood RNA from unsorted whole blood and also extracted germline DNA. Germline CDR1 reads MDHEN; CDR2 reads SYDVKM. This CDR3 region has 14 residues. Making TCR beta cDNA involved around 540 ng total RNA and a constant-region primer. Nested multiplex PCR, run for three rounds with slightly modified ARM-PCR, yielded TCR beta libraries. Investigators reported that the first two PCR rounds, at around 9 cycles each, used TRBV1-TRBV30 forward primers with a C-beta reverse primer. Each CDR3 protein gets one entry after TCRdb re-called the multiplex PCR reads with MiXCR. The sample holds about 300,000 distinct CDR3 sequences; approximately 60% are singletons and the top ten take roughly 9%.

This clonotype was sampled from a man aged 35 to 55 with primary liver carcinoma and hepatitis B virus infection. The sequenced sample consisted of peripheral blood. V is TRBV28 and J is TRBJ2-7; tentative D call: TRBD2 (5 bases). This chain's CDR3 is CASTLLGSFNEQYF. Here the CDR3 DNA reads TGTGCCAGCACTTTACTTGGGAGCTTCAACGAGCAGTACTTC.